Here is one TCR beta chain with its context. This record belongs to a study of technical replicates of blood from a few donors. V lost 2 bases to trimming and J lost 4 bases; unmatched junction nucleotides: 5. The CDR3 is made up of 15 amino acids. Germline V lookup: CDR1 PRHDT, CDR2 FYEKMQ (reference sequence). Data came from immunoSEQ multiplex PCR; TCRdb stores just in-frame clones and leaves some out. The sample gives more than 65,000 clones, approximately 78% of which show up once; approximately 4% is in the top ten. The rearrangement links TRBV13 to TRBJ2-1; 7 nucleotides match TRBD2. Sequenced sample: PBMCs. The receptor was isolated from a human donor in good health. Some clones in this sample may be carry-over from other donors' samples. The DNA of the CDR3 is TGTGCCAGCAGCTTACGGGGTAGCGGGTACAATGAGCAGTTCTTC. It specifies CASSLRGSGYNEQFF. Based on the CDR3 plus reference TRBV13 and TRBJ2-1, the full variable domain is AAGVIQSPRHLIKEKRETATLKCYPIPRHDTVYWYQQGPGQDPQFLISFYEKMQSDKGSIPDRFSAQQFSDYHSELNMSSLELGDSALYFCASSLRGSGYNEQFFGPGTRLTVL.